This T cell receptor beta chain was obtained from a study of cytomegalovirus exposure and HLA in healthy donors. Study-level results: Across HLA loci, a later analysis found differing TCR association rates, with DRB1 most and HLA-C fewest.

As for this clone: Its antigen is currently unknown.

Looked up from germline, CDR1 is MNHEY and CDR2 is SMNVEV (reference sequence). Trimming took 5 bases from V and 0 from J; bases not matched to a gene: 6. CDR3 length: 15 residues. The PCR used 60 Vbeta and 13 Jbeta primers. Some clones are missing from TCRdb's copy, which holds only in-frame ones; the method was immunoSEQ multiplex PCR. Counted here are under 200,000 clones, around 79% occurring once; the ten biggest clones make up approximately 4.7%. The receptor was derived from a woman in her twenties or thirties in good health and CMV-seropositive. The J gene is TRBJ2-5, the V gene TRBV27, with 7 bases fitting TRBD2. The source material was PBMCs. The CDR3, as DNA: TGTGCCAGCAGTCAGCGGGGCACTCACCAAGAGACCCAGTACTTC. Protein: CASSQRGTHQETQYF.